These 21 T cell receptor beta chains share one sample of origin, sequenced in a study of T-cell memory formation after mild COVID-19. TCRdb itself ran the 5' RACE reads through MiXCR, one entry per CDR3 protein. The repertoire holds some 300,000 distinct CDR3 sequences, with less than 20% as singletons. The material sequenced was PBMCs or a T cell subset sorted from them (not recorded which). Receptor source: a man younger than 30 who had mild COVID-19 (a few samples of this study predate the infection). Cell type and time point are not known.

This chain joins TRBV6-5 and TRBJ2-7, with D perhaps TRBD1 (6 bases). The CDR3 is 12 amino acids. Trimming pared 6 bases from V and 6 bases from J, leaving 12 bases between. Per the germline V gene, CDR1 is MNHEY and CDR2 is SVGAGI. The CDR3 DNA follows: TGTGCCAGCAGGCCAGGGGTGGGCGAGCAGTACTTC. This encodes CASRPGVGEQYF.

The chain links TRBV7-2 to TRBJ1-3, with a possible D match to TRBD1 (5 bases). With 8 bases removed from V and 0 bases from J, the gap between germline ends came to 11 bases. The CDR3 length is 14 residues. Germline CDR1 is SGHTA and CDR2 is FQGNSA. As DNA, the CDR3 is TGTGCCAGCCGGGGGGGACCCTCTGGAAACACCATATATTTT. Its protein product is CASRGGPSGNTIYF. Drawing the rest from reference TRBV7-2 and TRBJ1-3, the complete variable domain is GAGVSQSPSNKVTEKGKDVELRCDPISGHTALYWYRQSLGQGLEFLIYFQGNSAPDKSGLPSDRFSAERTGGSVSTLTIQRTQQEDSAVYLCASRGGPSGNTIYFGEGSWLTVV.

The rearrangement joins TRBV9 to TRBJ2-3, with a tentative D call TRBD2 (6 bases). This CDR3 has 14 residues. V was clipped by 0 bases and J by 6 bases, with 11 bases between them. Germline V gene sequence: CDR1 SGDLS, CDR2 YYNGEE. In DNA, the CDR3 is TGTGCCAGCAGCGTAGTGGGAGGAGTCGATACGCAGTATTTT. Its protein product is CASSVVGGVDTQYF.

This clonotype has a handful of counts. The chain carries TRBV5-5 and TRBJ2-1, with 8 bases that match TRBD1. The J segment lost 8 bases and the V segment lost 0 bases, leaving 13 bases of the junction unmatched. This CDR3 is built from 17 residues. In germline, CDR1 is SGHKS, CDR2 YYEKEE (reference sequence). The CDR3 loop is CASSLAGTGRFVDEQFF. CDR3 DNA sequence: TGTGCCAGCAGCTTGGCCGGGACAGGAAGGTTCGTCGATGAGCAGTTCTTC. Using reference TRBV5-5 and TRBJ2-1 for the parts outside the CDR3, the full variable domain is DAGVTQSPTHLIKTRGQQVTLRCSPISGHKSVSWYQQVLGQGPQFIFQYYEKEERGRGNFPDRFSARQFPNYSSELNVNALLLGDSALYLCASSLAGTGRFVDEQFFGPGTRLTVL.

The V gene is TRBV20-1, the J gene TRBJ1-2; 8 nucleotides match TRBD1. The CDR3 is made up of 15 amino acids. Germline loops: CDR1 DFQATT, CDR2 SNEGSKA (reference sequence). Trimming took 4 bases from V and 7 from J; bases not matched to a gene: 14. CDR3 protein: CSATPWGTGESGYTF. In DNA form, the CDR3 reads TGCAGTGCTACACCTTGGGGGACAGGAGAGTCTGGCTACACCTTC.

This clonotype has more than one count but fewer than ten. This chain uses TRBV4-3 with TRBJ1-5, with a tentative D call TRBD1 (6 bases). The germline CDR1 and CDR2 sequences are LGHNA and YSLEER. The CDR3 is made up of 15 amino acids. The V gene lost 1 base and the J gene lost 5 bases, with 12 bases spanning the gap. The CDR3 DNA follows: TGCGCCAGCAGCCAAGTCAGGGGCGACCATCAGCCCCAGCATTTT. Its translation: CASSQVRGDHQPQHF.

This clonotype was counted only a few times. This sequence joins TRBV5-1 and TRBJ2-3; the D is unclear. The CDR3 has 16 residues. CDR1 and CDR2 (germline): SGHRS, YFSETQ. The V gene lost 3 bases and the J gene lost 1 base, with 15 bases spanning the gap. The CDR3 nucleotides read TGCGCCAGCAGCTCGCTTAATTCCGAGGGCACAGATACGCAGTATTTT. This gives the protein CASSSLNSEGTDTQYF.

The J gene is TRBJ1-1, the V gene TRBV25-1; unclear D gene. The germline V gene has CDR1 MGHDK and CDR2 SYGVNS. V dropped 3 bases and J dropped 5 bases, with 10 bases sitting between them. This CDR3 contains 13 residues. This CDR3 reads CASSEHRRTEAFF. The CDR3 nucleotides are TGTGCCAGCAGTGAGCACAGAAGGACTGAAGCTTTCTTT.

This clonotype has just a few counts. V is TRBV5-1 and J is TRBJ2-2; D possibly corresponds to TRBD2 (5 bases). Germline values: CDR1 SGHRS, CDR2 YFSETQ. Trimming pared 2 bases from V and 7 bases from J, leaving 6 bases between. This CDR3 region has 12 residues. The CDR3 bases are TGCGCCAGCAGCTTCGGGATCGGGGAGCTGTTTTTT. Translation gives CASSFGIGELFF.

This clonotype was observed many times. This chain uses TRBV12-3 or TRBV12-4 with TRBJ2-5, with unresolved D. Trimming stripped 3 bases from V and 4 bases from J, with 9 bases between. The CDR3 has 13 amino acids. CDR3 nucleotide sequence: TGTGCCAGCAGTTTGGGCGAGAGAGAGACCCAGTACTTC. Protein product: CASSLGERETQYF.

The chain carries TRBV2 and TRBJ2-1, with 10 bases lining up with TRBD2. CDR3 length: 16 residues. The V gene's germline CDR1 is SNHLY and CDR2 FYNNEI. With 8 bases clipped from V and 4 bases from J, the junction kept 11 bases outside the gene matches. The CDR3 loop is CASSPSGGRYYNEQFF. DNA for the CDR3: TGTGCCAGCTCCCCTAGCGGGGGACGATATTACAATGAGCAGTTCTTC.

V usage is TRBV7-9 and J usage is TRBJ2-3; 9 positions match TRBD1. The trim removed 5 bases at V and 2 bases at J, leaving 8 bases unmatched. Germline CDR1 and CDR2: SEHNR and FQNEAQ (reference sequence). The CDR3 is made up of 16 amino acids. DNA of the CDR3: TGTGCCAGCAGCACGGTGGACAGGGGCGTCACAGATACGCAGTATTTT. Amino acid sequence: CASSTVDRGVTDTQYF.

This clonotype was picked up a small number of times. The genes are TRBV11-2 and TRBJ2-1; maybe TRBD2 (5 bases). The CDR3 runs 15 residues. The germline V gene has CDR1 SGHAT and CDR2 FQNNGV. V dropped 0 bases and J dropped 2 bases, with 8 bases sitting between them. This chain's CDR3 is CASSLDRGAYNEQFF. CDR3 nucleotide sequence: TGTGCCAGCAGCTTAGATCGGGGAGCCTACAATGAGCAGTTCTTC.

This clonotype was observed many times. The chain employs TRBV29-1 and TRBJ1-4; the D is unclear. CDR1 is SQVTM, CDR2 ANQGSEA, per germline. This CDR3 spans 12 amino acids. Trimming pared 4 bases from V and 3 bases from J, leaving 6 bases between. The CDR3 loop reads CSVGGANEKLFF. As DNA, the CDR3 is TGCAGCGTTGGGGGAGCTAATGAAAAACTGTTTTTT.

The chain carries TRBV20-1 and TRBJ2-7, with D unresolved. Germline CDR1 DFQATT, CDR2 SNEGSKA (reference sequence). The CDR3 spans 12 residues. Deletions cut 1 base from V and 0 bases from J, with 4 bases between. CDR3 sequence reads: CSARGDSYEQYF. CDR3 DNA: TGCAGTGCTAGAGGCGACTCCTACGAGCAGTACTTC.

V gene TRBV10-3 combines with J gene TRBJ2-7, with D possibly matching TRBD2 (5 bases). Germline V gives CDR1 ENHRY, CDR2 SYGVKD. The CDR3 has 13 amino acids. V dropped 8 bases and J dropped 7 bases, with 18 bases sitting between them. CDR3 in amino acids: CAISEGSPGEQYF. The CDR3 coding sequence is TGTGCCATCTCCGAAGGGTCTCCGGGAGAGCAGTACTTC.

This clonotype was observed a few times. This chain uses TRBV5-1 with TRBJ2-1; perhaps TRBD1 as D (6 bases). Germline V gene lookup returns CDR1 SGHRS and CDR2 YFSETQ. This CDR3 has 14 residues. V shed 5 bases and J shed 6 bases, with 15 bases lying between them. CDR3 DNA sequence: TGCGCCAGCAGTTCTCGGGGCAGGGGCAATGAGCAGTTCTTC. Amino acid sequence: CASSSRGRGNEQFF.

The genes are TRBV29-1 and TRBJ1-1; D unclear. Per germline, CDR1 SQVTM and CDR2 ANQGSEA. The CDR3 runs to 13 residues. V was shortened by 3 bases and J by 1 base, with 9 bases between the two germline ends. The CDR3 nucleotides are TGCAGCGTTGAGGAGGGAACGAACACTGAAGCTTTCTTT. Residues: CSVEEGTNTEAFF.

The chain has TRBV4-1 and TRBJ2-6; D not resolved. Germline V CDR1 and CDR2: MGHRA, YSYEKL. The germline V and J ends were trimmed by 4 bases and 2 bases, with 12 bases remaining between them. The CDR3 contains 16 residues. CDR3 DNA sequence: TGCGCCAGCAGCCTCGACCCGAGGACTGGGGCCAACGTCCTGACTTTC. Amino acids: CASSLDPRTGANVLTF.

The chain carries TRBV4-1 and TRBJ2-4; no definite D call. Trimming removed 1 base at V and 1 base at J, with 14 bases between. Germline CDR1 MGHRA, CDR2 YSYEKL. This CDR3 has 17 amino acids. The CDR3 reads CASSQVIGAQAKNIQYF. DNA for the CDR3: TGCGCCAGCAGCCAAGTCATTGGTGCTCAGGCCAAAAACATTCAGTACTTC.

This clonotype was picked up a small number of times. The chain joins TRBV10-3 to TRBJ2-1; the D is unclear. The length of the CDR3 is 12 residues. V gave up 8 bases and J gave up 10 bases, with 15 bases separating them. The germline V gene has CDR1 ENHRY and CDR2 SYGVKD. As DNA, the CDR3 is TGTGCCATCCTGGACGGAGCCTCGGAGCAGTTCTTC. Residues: CAILDGASEQFF.